This TCR beta chain was sequenced during a study of blood T cell repertoires in COVID-19. Background on the study: Nucleic acid was either cDNA or gDNA, and it came from T cells, B-cell-depleted T cells, or PBMCs.

Trimming took off 4 bases at V and 3 bases at J, with 18 bases between the two ends. Germline V lookup: CDR1 LGHDT, CDR2 YNNKEL (reference sequence). The CDR3 runs to 16 residues. The repertoire was sequenced with immunoSEQ multiplex PCR; TCRdb's copy has only in-frame clones and lacks some. The data show 160,000 or so clones, approximately 80% seen once. The sample was peripheral blood. The clonotype was recovered from a man aged 60 to 75 with acute or convalescent COVID-19. The gene calls are TRBV3-1 (or the pseudogene TRBV3-2) and TRBJ1-2; TRBD1 might be the D (6 bases). As DNA, the CDR3 is TGTGCCAGCAGCCTCTCCGGGACACCCAGAGACTATGGCTACACCTTC. It translates to CASSLSGTPRDYGYTF.